This TCR beta chain was identified during a study of shared T cell receptors in the human thymus. CDR1 and CDR2 from the germline V gene are MNHNS and SASEGT. The length of the CDR3 is 18 residues. The ends lost 2 bases at V and 6 bases at J; junction bases unmatched: 11. Repertoires were generated with immunoSEQ multiplex PCR, while TCRdb's copy carries only in-frame clones and drops some. Of fewer than 700,000 clones in the sample, roughly 88% were seen once. The same sample was also used in a study of human thymus T cells. That publication notes: Donation was from healthy Finnish infants who were having corrective surgery that addressed congenital heart defects. Thymus pieces cut out during corrective heart surgery were the tissue that was used. Within thymic and blood repertoires, V and J gene usage appeared to be biased.

The genes are TRBV6-1 and TRBJ2-7, with TRBD2 identical over 15 bases. This sequence was found in a boy less than two years old with a congenital heart defect. The sample comprised thymocytes. The CDR3 coding sequence is TGTGCCAGCAGTGAACACGGGACTAGCGGGAGGAGGCAGGGCGAGCAGTACTTC. Protein sequence: CASSEHGTSGRRQGEQYF.